This TCR beta chain was captured by sequencing in a study of blood T cell repertoires in COVID-19. Study context: Specimens from acute and convalescent COVID-19 originated in the United States, Italy and Spain.

For this clone: Additional DNA sequences in this sample encode the identical CDR3.

Cohorts were determined from participant-reported clinical history. For recovered donors of Cohort 3, there were two negative PCRs, clearance, or symptom resolution. V shed 5 bases and J shed 2 bases, with 7 bases lying between them. Germline V gene data show CDR1 as KGHSH and CDR2 as LQKENI. CDR3 size: 12 residues. The assay was immunoSEQ multiplex PCR, and TCRdb's table has in-frame clones only and misses some. The sample includes around 360,000 clones, 87% of them seen just once. The rearrangement links TRBV18 to TRBJ2-7, with D perhaps TRBD1 (5 bases). This receptor was taken from a woman aged 25 to 39 who had recovered from COVID-19. The sequenced sample consisted of PBMCs or T cells enriched from blood (not recorded which). This CDR3 is CASSSGPYEQYF. CDR3 DNA sequence: TGTGCCAGCTCATCAGGGCCCTACGAGCAGTACTTC.